A single sample is the source of the 2 T cell receptor beta chains below, sequenced in a study of regulatory T cells in long-lasting Graves disease. Arm-PCR with iRepertoire HTBI primers amplified the CDR3 regions for these TCR beta libraries. Using its own MiXCR run on the multiplex PCR reads, TCRdb lists one record per CDR3 protein. Of about 660,000 distinct CDR3 sequences listed, about 32% were seen once; the top ten hold 42%. Time point meaning: persistent/refractory GD, antithyroid drugs over 5 years with positive TRAb. There was RNA extracted from PBMCs, and the TCR library was made from it. This material consisted of peripheral blood mononuclear cells (PBMCs), taken when the disease was refractory, from a patient treated with antithyroid drugs. Receptors originate from a female donor with Graves disease.

This rearrangement joins TRBV10-2 to TRBJ2-7; D assignment may be TRBD1 or TRBD2 (5 bases each). Per germline, CDR1 WSHSY and CDR2 SAAADI. V dropped 6 bases and J dropped 3 bases, with 15 bases sitting between them. The CDR3 has 14 residues. The CDR3 is CASSRDPDSYEQYF. CDR3 in DNA: TGCGCCAGCAGCCGGGACCCAGATAGCTACGAGCAGTACTTC.

The chain employs TRBV19 and TRBJ1-2; D not resolved. This CDR3 region has 14 residues. Germline-derived CDR1 and CDR2 are LNHDA and SQIVND (reference sequence). Trimming shortened V by 7 bases and J by 0 bases, and 12 bases separated the two germline ends. Written as DNA, the CDR3 is TGTGCCAGTACCTTAAAACGAGCTAACTATGGCTACACCTTC. Protein: CASTLKRANYGYTF.